This T cell receptor (beta chain) was found in a study of blood T cell dynamics during melanoma immunotherapy. Across the whole study: Metastatic melanoma patients received first-line pembrolizumab or nivolumab plus ipilimumab.

Only in-frame clones appear in the TCRdb table, and some are missing; sequencing was by immunoSEQ multiplex PCR. The sample yields 6,000 or so clones, 88% seen once. Time point defined: pre-treatment baseline. One draw preceded checkpoint blockade; another followed its first cycle at week 3. The germline V gene has CDR1 SGHTA and CDR2 FQGNSA. Trimming left V 2 bases short and J 12 bases short, with 20 bases between. This CDR3 contains 15 residues. Sequencing used blood, obtained from a patient treated with checkpoint blockade. The chain links TRBV7-2 to TRBJ2-1; perhaps TRBD1 as D (6 bases). The sequence came from a human donor with melanoma. This CDR3 is CASSLPGHPLLRQFF. DNA for the CDR3: TGTGCCAGCAGCTTACCGGGACACCCTCTCCTAAGGCAGTTCTTC.